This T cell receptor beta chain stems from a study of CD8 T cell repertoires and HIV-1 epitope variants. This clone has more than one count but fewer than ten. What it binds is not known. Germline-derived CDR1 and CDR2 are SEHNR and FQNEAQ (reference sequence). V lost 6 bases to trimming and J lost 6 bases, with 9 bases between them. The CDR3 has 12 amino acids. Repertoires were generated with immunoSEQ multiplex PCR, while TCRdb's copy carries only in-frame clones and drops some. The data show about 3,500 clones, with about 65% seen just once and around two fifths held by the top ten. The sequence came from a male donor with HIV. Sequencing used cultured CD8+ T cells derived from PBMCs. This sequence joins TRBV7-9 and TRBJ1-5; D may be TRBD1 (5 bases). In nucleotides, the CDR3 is TGTGCCAGCAGAGCGGGGACTCAGCCCCAGCATTTT. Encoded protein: CASRAGTQPQHF.